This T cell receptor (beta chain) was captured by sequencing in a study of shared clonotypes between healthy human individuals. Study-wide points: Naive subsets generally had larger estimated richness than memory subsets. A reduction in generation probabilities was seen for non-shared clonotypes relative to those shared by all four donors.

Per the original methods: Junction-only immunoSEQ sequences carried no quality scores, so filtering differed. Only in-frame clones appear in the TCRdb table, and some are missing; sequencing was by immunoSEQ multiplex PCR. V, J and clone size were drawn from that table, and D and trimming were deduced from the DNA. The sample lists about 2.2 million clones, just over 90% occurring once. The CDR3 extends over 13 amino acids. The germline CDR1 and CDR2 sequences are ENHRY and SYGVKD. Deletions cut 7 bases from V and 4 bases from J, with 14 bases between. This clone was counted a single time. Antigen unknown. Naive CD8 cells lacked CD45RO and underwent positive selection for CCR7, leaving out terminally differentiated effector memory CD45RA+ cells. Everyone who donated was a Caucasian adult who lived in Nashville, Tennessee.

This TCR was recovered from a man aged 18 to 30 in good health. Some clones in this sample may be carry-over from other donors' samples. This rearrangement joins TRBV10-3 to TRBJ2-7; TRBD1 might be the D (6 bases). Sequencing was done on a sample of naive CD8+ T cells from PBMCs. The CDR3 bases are TGTGCCATCAACCCGGGACACCCTTACGAGCAGTACTTC. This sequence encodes CAINPGHPYEQYF.